Each of the 4 T cell receptor beta chains below was sequenced from the same sample in a study of Ad26.COV2.S vaccination and SARS-CoV-2 variants. Sequencing was performed with immunoSEQ multiplex PCR; in TCRdb, only in-frame clones are kept and a portion is missing. The sample includes approximately 360,000 clones, 83% of them seen just once. Treatment of the sample: 15 to 20 received Ad26.COV2.S at low or high dose, single or two shots; roughly 5 received placebo; per-sample allocation not given. Following the first vaccine or placebo injection, samples were taken on day 63. Sample: peripheral blood, taken in a trial of Ad26.COV2.S vaccine versus placebo. The receptors stem from a person aged 18-60 years who received the Ad26.COV2.S COVID-19 vaccine or a placebo.

The V gene is TRBV11-2, the J gene TRBJ2-7; D call uncertain. V was cut by 1 base and J by 3 bases, with 10 bases left in between. CDR1 SGHAT and CDR2 FQNNGV come from the germline V gene. This CDR3 is built from 14 residues. The CDR3: CASSLVGSNYEQYF. CDR3 nucleotides: TGTGCCAGCAGCTTAGTAGGTTCCAACTACGAGCAGTACTTC.

J is TRBJ2-1 and V is TRBV6-5; D remains unclear. V lost 0 bases and J 10 bases, leaving 7 bases between the germline ends. CDR1 is MNHEY, CDR2 SVGAGI, per germline. CDR3 size: 12 residues. CDR3 region: CASSYSLGEQFF. CDR3 DNA sequence: TGTGCCAGCAGTTACTCTTTGGGGGAGCAGTTCTTC.

The V gene is TRBV29-1, the J gene TRBJ1-1; TRBD1 matches at 9 bases. The CDR3 sequence is 12 residues long. The germline V gene has CDR1 SQVTM and CDR2 ANQGSEA. The V and J ends lost 1 base and 10 bases, in that order; junction bases with no gene match: 4. The CDR3 is CSVEGTGVRAFF. As DNA, the CDR3 is TGCAGCGTTGAAGGGACAGGGGTTCGAGCTTTCTTT. Using reference TRBV29-1 and TRBJ1-1 for the parts outside the CDR3, the full variable domain is SAVISQKPSRDICQRGTSLTIQCQVDSQVTMMFWYRQQPGQSLTLIATANQGSEATYESGFVIDKFPISRPNLTFSTLTVSNMSPEDSSIYLCSVEGTGVRAFFGQGTRLTVV.

The sample holds one count of this clone. This chain connects TRBV10-3 to TRBJ2-7; no clear D gene. The V and J ends lost 0 bases and 2 bases respectively, with 14 bases between them. The CDR3 covers 16 residues. CDR1 ENHRY and CDR2 SYGVKD come from the germline V gene. The CDR3 nucleotides are TGTGCCATCAGTGAGTCGATGGCGGCACGACCCTACGAGCAGTACTTC. This gives the protein CAISESMAARPYEQYF.